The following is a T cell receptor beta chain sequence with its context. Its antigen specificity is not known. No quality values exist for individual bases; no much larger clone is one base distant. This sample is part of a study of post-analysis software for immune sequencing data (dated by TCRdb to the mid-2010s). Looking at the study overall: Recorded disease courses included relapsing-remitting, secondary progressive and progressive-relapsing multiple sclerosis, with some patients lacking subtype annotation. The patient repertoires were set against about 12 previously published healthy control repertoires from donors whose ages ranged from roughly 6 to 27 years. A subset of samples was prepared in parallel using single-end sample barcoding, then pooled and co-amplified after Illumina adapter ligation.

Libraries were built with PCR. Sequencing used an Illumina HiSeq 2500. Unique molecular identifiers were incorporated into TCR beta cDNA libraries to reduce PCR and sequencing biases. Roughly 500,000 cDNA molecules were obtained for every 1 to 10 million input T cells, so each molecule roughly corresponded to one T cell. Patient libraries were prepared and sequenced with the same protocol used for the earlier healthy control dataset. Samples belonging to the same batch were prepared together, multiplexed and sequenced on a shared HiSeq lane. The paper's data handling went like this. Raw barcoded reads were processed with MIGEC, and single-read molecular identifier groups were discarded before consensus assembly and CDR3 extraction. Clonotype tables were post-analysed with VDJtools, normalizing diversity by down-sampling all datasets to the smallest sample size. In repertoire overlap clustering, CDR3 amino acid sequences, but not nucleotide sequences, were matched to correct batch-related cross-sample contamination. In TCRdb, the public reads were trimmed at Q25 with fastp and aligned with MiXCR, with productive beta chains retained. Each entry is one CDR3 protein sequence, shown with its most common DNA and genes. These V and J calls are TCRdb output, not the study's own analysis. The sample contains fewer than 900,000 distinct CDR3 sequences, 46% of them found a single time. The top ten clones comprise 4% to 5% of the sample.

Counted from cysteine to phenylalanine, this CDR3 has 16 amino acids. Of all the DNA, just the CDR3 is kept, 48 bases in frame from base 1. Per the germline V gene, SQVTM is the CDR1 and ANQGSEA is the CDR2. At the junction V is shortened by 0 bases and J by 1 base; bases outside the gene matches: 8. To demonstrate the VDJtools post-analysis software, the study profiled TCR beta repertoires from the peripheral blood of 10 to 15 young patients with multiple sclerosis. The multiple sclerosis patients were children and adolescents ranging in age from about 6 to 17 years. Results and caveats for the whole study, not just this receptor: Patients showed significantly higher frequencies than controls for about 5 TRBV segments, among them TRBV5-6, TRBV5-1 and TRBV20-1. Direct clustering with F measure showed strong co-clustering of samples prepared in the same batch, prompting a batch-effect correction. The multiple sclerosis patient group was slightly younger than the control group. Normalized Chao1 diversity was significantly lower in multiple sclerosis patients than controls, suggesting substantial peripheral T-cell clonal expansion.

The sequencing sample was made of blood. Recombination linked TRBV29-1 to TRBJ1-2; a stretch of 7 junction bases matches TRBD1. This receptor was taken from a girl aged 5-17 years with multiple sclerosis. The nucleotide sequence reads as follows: TGCAGCGTTGAAGATCGACACAGGGGTGATAACTATGGCTACACCTTC. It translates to CSVEDRHRGDNYGYTF. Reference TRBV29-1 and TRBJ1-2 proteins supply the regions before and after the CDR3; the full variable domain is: SAVISQKPSRDICQRGTSLTIQCQVDSQVTMMFWYRQQPGQSLTLIATANQGSEATYESGFVIDKFPISRPNLTFSTLTVSNMSPEDSSIYLCSVEDRHRGDNYGYTFGSGTRLTVV.